This is a list of T cell receptor beta chains from one sample in a study of blood T cell repertoires in COVID-19. Data came from immunoSEQ multiplex PCR; TCRdb stores just in-frame clones and leaves some out. The sample records tens of thousands of clones, roughly 89% being singletons. Material: peripheral blood. These receptors all stem from a man at least 80 years old with active or convalescent COVID-19. Each CDR3 is given with its conserved first and last residue. A D gene is named only where the DNA matches it firmly. The size of a clone is reported for some rows only, either as once, few or many, or as a class for expanded clones.

J | size | V | D | CDR3 | DNA
TRBJ2-1 | - | TRBV30 | TRBD2 | CAGDRGLAGAEQFF | TGTGCCGGTGACCGAGGGCTAGCGGGGGCTGAGCAGTTCTTC
TRBJ2-2 | - | TRBV19 | TRBD1 | CASSMGQGAPEDTGELFF | TGTGCCAGTAGTATGGGCCAGGGGGCTCCGGAGGACACCGGGGAGCTGTTTTTT
TRBJ2-1 | - | TRBV6-5 | - | CASRTQANSYNEQFF | TGTGCCAGCAGAACTCAAGCGAACTCCTACAATGAGCAGTTCTTC
TRBJ2-7 | - | TRBV21-1 | - | CASSKGPGLAVLYEQYF | TGTGCCAGCAGCAAAGGGCCGGGACTAGCGGTTCTCTACGAGCAGTACTTC
TRBJ2-1 | - | TRBV27 | TRBD1 | CASRPQGAAYNEQFF | TGTGCCAGCAGGCCACAGGGGGCCGCCTACAATGAGCAGTTCTTC
TRBJ1-1 | - | TRBV9 | - | CASSVERCRENTEAFF | TGTGCCAGCAGCGTAGAAAGGTGTCGGGAAAACACTGAAGCTTTCTTT
TRBJ2-5 | - | TRBV12-5 | - | CASGLSREAQYF | TGTGCTAGTGGTTTGTCCCGGGAAGCCCAGTACTTC
TRBJ2-5 | - | TRBV6-2/TRBV6-3 | - | CASSLREAATNTQYF | TGTGCCAGCAGCCTGAGGGAGGCCGCCACAAATACCCAGTACTTC
TRBJ2-7 | few | TRBV7-9 | TRBD1 | CASSPGSRDRGVQYF | TGTGCCAGCAGCCCAGGTTCCCGGGACAGGGGCGTGCAGTACTTC
TRBJ2-7 | - | TRBV16 | TRBD2 | CASSQSSSGVYEQYF | TGTGCCAGCAGCCAATCCTCTAGCGGGGTCTACGAGCAGTACTTC
TRBJ2-3 | - | TRBV28 | TRBD1 | CASSLWGQGRTDTQYF | TGTGCCAGCAGTTTATGGGGACAGGGTAGAACAGATACGCAGTATTTT
TRBJ2-6 | - | TRBV5-1 | - | CASSFIPGQPSGANVLTF | TGCGCCAGCAGCTTTATACCGGGACAACCCTCTGGGGCCAACGTCCTGACTTTC
TRBJ1-1 | - | TRBV28 | TRBD1 | CASSPWTGSMNTEAFF | TGTGCCAGCAGCCCTTGGACAGGGTCGATGAACACTGAAGCTTTCTTT
TRBJ2-1 | - | TRBV27 | TRBD2 | CASAALGSGNNEQFF | TGTGCCAGCGCTGCTCTTGGTAGCGGGAACAATGAGCAGTTCTTC
TRBJ1-5 | - | TRBV19 | - | CASVKGTGLGSYQPQHF | TGTGCCAGTGTTAAAGGAACAGGGCTCGGGTCGTACCAGCCCCAGCATTTT
TRBJ1-2 | - | TRBV6-2/TRBV6-3 | - | CASSRVRQYGYTF | TGTGCCAGCAGTAGAGTCCGACAGTATGGCTACACCTTC
TRBJ1-1 | - | TRBV27 | - | CASSPRLVLDTEAFF | TGTGCCAGCAGTCCAAGACTGGTATTGGACACTGAAGCTTTCTTT
TRBJ2-7 | - | TRBV2 | TRBD2 | CASSLRSSGVSYEQYF | TGTGCCAGCAGTCTACGAAGTAGCGGGGTCTCCTACGAGCAGTACTTC
TRBJ1-2 | - | TRBV5-5 | TRBD1 | CASSLPGQVNYGYTF | TGTGCCAGCAGCTTACCGGGACAGGTGAACTATGGCTACACCTTC
TRBJ2-7 | - | TRBV11-3 | - | CASSLTQASYEQYF | TGTGCCAGCAGCTTAACGCAGGCCTCCTACGAGCAGTACTTC
TRBJ1-5 | - | TRBV19 | TRBD1 | CASQSGDRGPGQPQHF | TGTGCCAGCCAGTCCGGCGACAGGGGGCCGGGTCAGCCCCAGCATTTT
TRBJ1-1 | - | TRBV6-5 | TRBD1 | CASRRQGVTATEAFF | TGTGCCAGCAGGCGACAGGGGGTAACCGCCACTGAAGCTTTCTTT
TRBJ1-1 | few | TRBV12-3/TRBV12-4 | - | CASSLTENTEAFF | TGTGCCAGCAGCCTGACAGAGAACACTGAAGCTTTCTTT
TRBJ1-5 | - | TRBV7-2 | TRBD1 | CASTLVGQGPYSNQPQHF | TGTGCCAGCACGTTAGTAGGACAGGGGCCTTATAGCAATCAGCCCCAGCATTTT
TRBJ1-2 | once | TRBV28 | - | CASRPVRRVGYGYTF | TGTGCCAGCAGACCTGTTCGCAGGGTCGGCTATGGCTACACCTTC
TRBJ2-3 | few | TRBV2 | TRBD2 | CASRDLAGVRDTQYF | TGTGCCAGCAGGGACCTAGCGGGAGTCCGAGATACGCAGTATTTT
TRBJ1-5 | - | TRBV30 | - | CAWAGGVGNQPQHF | TGTGCCTGGGCAGGAGGGGTCGGCAATCAGCCCCAGCATTTT